This T cell receptor (beta chain) is drawn from a study of Tregs in tolerant kidney transplant recipients. Trimming stripped 0 bases from V and 4 bases from J, with 9 bases between. Germline CDR1 and CDR2: MGHDK and SYGVNS. The CDR3 consists of 15 residues. As regards this clone: Its target is unknown.

Study-wide points: Nucleotide sequences could not be compared across some patients' samples due to primer changes.

Clones were read by immunoSEQ multiplex PCR, and TCRdb kept only the in-frame ones, dropping some. The sample shows more than 70,000 clones, about 91% of them seen only once. Recipients received nonmyeloablative bone marrow transplants from related graft donors, with transient mixed chimerism. CD4+CD25+CD127- Tregs, CD4+CD25- non-Tregs, CD4 and CD8 cells were sorted. The clonotype originates from a human patient who received a combined kidney and bone marrow transplant. The graft donor may have contributed some T cells. This sample comprised CD4+ T cells from blood (PBMCs), obtained 24 months after the transplant. V gene TRBV25-1 combines with J gene TRBJ1-4; TRBD1 is a possible D gene (6 bases). CDR3 in amino acids: CASSEYRGSNEKLFF. DNA for the CDR3: TGTGCCAGCAGTGAATACAGGGGAAGTAATGAAAAACTGTTTTTT.